The following is a T cell receptor beta chain sequence with its context. Antigen unknown. Germline CDR1 and CDR2: MDHEN and SYDVKM. V was pared by 5 bases and J by 10 bases, with 14 bases between. This CDR3 is built from 13 residues. The PCR had 60 Vbeta and 13 Jbeta primers. The protocol was immunoSEQ multiplex PCR, while the TCRdb copy is restricted to in-frame clones and leaves out a portion. This sample has 130,000 or so clones, with 70% to 80% found just once. This record belongs to a study of cytomegalovirus exposure and HLA in healthy donors. Whole-study findings and limits: Overall, some 160 TCR beta chains were annotated as cytomegalovirus-associated.

The chain recombines TRBV28 with TRBJ2-2, with D hard to call. The sequence came from a woman aged 55-69 years in good health and CMV-seronegative. The sample taken for sequencing was PBMCs. The CDR3 DNA follows: TGTGCCAGCAGTAAAGACTTGCCTATGGAGCTGTTTTTT. Translated, it gives CASSKDLPMELFF.